The sequence of this T cell receptor (beta chain) was determined in a study of blood T cell repertoires in COVID-19. Background on the study: The origin of the acute and convalescent COVID-19 samples was the United States, Italy and Spain. Sources were T cells, B-cell-depleted T cells, or PBMCs; the material itself was cDNA or gDNA.

This CDR3 is 14 amino acids long. Trimming stripped 5 bases from V and 5 bases from J, with 15 bases between. Germline CDR1 reads MNHEY; CDR2 reads SVGAGI. As processed by the authors: Cell counts per sample came from amplifying reference gene primers. The repertoire was sequenced with immunoSEQ multiplex PCR; TCRdb's copy has only in-frame clones and lacks some. D and trimming come from the DNA, and the V and J calls and clone size come from that table. The table has 200,000 to 300,000 clones, about 91% seen once; the top ten hold 1% to 1.5%. Study members were between about 18 and 90 years old and lived in some 26 US regions.

The sequencing sample was made of PBMCs or T cells enriched from blood (not recorded which). The source is a woman aged 40 to 49 with acute COVID-19. V gene TRBV6-5 combines with J gene TRBJ1-1; maybe TRBD1 (6 bases). For the CDR3, the DNA is TGTGCCAGCAGTCTTCAGGGGAGGGGGACTGAAGCTTTCTTT. Its translation is CASSLQGRGTEAFF.